This T cell receptor beta chain came from a study of response to subunit inactivated influenza vaccine. From the RT-PCR reads, TCRdb called clonotypes with MiXCR, one entry per CDR3 protein. The sample consists of about 650,000 distinct CDR3 sequences, approximately 14% of them appearing once. Overall study results and limits: Every seasonal influenza vaccination brings in few new T cells, the authors suggested.

Trimming removed 3 bases from V and 8 bases from J, with 5 bases in between. CDR3 length: 11 amino acids. Per germline, CDR1 SNHLY and CDR2 FYNNEI. This clonotype was seen only a few times. Its specificity is not known. The chain employs TRBV2 and TRBJ2-1; D not certain. The source was PBMCs from blood, collected approximately 15 days before vaccination. The clonotype comes from a man over 45 who received an inactivated influenza vaccine. CDR3 DNA sequence: TGTGCCAGCAGTGAGGTGGATGAGCAGTTCTTC. Translated, it gives CASSEVDEQFF.